The clone carrying this T cell receptor beta chain occurred many times. Its target is unknown. This entry comes from a study of Graves' ophthalmopathy and Graves' hyperthyroidism. Overall study: Sampling took place at initial diagnosis, with peripheral blood obtained before any treatment. The study, taken as a whole, reports: Most thyroid-expanded clonotypes exceeding 0.001 frequency were also found in blood.

Per the germline V gene, CDR1 is MNHNS and CDR2 is SASEGT. The CDR3 contains 13 residues. With 6 bases removed from V and 7 bases from J, the gap between germline ends came to 12 bases. The authors amplified TCR beta CDR3 regions, and they did so from RNA transcripts for repertoire sequencing. The authors performed first-round RT-PCR with HTBI primers and then a second-round multiplex PCR. MiXCR was run by TCRdb on the multiplex PCR reads, yielding one entry per CDR3 protein. This sample has about half a million distinct CDR3 sequences, with about an eighth found just once. The rearrangement uses TRBV6-1 and TRBJ2-2; the D gene is possibly TRBD2 (6 bases). The sequence came from a young woman with Graves' ophthalmopathy. The sequenced sample consisted of blood. The DNA for the CDR3 is TGTGCCAGCAGCGAGGAGGGTGGCGGGGAGCTGTTTTTT. Its translation: CASSEEGGGELFF.